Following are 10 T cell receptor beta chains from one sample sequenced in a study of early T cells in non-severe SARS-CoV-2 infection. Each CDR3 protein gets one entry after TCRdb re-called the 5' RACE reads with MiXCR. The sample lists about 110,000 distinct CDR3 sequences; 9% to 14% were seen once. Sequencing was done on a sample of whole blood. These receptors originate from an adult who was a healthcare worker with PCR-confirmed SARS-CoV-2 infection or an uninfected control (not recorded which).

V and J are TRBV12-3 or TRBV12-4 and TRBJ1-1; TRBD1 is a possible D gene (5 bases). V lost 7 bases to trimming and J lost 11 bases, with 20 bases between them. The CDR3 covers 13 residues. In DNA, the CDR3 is TGTGCCAGCAACCCATCGGGGCTGAGGAATGCTTTCTTT. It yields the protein CASNPSGLRNAFF.

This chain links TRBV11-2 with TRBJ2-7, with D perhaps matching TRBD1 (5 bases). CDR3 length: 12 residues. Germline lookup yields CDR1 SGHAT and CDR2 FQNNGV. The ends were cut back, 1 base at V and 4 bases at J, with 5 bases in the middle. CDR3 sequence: CASSLGTYEQYF. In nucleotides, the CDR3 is TGTGCCAGCAGCTTAGGGACATACGAGCAGTACTTC.

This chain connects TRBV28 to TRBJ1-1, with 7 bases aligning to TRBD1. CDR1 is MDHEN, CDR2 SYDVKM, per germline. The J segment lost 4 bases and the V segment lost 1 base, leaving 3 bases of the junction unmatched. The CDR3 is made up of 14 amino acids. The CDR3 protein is CASSLSNRGTEAFF. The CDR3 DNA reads TGTGCCAGCAGTTTATCCAACAGGGGCACTGAAGCTTTCTTT.

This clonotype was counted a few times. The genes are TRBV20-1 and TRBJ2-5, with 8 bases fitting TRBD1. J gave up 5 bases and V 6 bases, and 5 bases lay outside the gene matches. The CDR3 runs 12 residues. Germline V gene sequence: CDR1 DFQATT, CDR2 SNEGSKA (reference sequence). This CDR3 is CSARTGIETQYF. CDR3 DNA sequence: TGCAGTGCACGGACAGGGATCGAGACCCAGTACTTC.

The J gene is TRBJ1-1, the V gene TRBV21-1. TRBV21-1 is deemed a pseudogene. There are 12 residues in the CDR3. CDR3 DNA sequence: TGTGCCAGCAGCAAAGGACGCCTTGAAGCTTTCTTT. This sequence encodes CASSKGRLEAFF.

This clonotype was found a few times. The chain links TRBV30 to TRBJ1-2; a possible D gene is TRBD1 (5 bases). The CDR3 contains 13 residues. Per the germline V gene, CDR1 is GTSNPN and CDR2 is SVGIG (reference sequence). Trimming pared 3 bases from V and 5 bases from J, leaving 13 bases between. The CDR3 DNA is TGTGCCTGGAGCTCCATCGAGGGGTATGGCTACACCTTC. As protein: CAWSSIEGYGYTF.

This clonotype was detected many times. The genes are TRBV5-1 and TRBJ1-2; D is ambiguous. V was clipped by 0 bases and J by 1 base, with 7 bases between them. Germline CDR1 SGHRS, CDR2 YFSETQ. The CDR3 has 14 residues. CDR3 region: CASSLGDFNYGYTF. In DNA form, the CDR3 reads TGCGCCAGCAGCTTGGGAGATTTTAACTATGGCTACACCTTC.

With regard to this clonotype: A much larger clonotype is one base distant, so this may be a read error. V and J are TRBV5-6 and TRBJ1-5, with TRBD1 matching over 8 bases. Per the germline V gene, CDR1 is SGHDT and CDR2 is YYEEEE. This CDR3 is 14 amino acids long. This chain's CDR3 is CVSSWGQDNQPQHF. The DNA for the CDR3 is TGTGTCAGCAGCTGGGGACAGGATAATCAGCCCCAGCATTTT.

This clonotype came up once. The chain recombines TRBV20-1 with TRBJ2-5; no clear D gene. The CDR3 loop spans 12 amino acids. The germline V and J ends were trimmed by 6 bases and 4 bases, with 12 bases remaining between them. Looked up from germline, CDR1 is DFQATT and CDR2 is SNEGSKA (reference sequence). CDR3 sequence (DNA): TGCAGTGCAAGGAGCGCGGCAGAGACCCAGTACTTC. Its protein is CSARSAAETQYF.

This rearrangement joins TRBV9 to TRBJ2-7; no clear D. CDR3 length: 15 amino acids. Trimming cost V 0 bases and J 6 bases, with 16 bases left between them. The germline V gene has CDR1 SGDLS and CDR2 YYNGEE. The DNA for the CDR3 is TGTGCCAGCAGCGTAGAAGGACGGTCCGAAGGCGAGCAGTACTTC. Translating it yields CASSVEGRSEGEQYF.